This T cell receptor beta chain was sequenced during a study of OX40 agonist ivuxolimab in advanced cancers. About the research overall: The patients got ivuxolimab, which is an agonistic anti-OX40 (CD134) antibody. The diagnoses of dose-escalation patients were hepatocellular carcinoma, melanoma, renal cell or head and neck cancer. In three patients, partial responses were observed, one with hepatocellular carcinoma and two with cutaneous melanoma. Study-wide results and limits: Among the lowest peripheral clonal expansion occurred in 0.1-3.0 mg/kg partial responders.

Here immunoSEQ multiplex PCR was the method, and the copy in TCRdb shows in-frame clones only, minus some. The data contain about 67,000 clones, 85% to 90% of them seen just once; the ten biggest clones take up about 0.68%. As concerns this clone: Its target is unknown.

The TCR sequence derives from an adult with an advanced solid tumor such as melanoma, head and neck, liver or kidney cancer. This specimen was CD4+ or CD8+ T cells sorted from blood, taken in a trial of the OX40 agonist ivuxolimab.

CDR3 sequence: CASSEALGGGVEQYF. CDR3 sequence (DNA): TGTGCCAGCAGTGAAGCCCTAGGCGGGGGGGTCGAGCAGTACTTC. The rearrangement links TRBV6-1 to TRBJ2-7, with TRBD2 matching 9 bases. Germline V gene sequence: CDR1 MNHNS, CDR2 SASEGT. This CDR3 spans 15 amino acids. The V and J ends lost 0 bases and 6 bases, in that order; junction bases with no gene match: 6.